A selection of T cell receptor beta chains follows, all from one sample in a study of vaccination and CD4 T cells after COVID-19. For these receptors, no antigen is known. TCRdb reprocessed the PCR reads with MiXCR, giving one entry per CDR3 protein. The profile covers 20,000 to 25,000 distinct CDR3 sequences, with more than 25% appearing a single time and approximately 2.8% taken by the ten largest. Here the sequenced sample was CD4+ T cells from blood, cultured in vitro, taken about 7 months after SARS-CoV-2 vaccination. All receptors derive from a human donor who had recovered from COVID-19. Each CDR3 is given with its conserved first and last residue. The order of the fields is CDR3 protein, CDR3 DNA, V gene, D gene, J gene, clone size. D genes are given only for firm matches. The size field is filled for only some rows; it gives once, few, many or a size class.

CDR3 protein: CASSLERTEGKTQYF
CDR3 DNA: TGTGCCAGCAGCTTAGAACGAACGGAGGGAAAGACCCAGTACTTC
V gene: TRBV7-6
D gene: NA
J gene: TRBJ2-5
clone size: few

CDR3 protein: CASSGDLTTGYF
CDR3 DNA: TGTGCCAGCAGCGGGGACCTCACTACTGGGTACTTC
V gene: TRBV2
D gene: NA
J gene: TRBJ2-5
clone size: NA

CDR3 protein: CASSPTGDYGYTF
CDR3 DNA: TGTGCCAGCTCACCTACAGGGGACTATGGCTACACCTTC
V gene: TRBV18
D gene: TRBD1
J gene: TRBJ1-2
clone size: NA

CDR3 protein: CSARDIAARYEQYF
CDR3 DNA: TGCAGTGCTAGAGATATAGCCGCCCGCTACGAGCAGTACTTC
V gene: TRBV20-1
D gene: NA
J gene: TRBJ2-7
clone size: NA

CDR3 protein: CASSPPGRAYEQYF
CDR3 DNA: TGTGCCAGCAGTCCCCCGGGCAGAGCCTACGAGCAGTACTTC
V gene: TRBV6-1
D gene: NA
J gene: TRBJ2-7
clone size: NA

CDR3 protein: CASTPWGGSYEQYF
CDR3 DNA: TGTGCCAGCACCCCTTGGGGAGGGTCCTACGAGCAGTACTTC
V gene: TRBV6-1
D gene: TRBD2
J gene: TRBJ2-7
clone size: few

CDR3 protein: CSVGRGSYEQYF
CDR3 DNA: TGCAGCGTTGGTCGAGGGTCCTACGAGCAGTACTTC
V gene: TRBV29-1
D gene: NA
J gene: TRBJ2-7
clone size: NA

CDR3 protein: CASSLRDSGTQYF
CDR3 DNA: TGTGCCAGCAGTTTACGGGACAGTGGGACCCAGTACTTC
V gene: TRBV28
D gene: TRBD1
J gene: TRBJ2-5
clone size: NA

CDR3 protein: CASTSRGVLTF
CDR3 DNA: TGTGCCAGTACATCCCGGGGGGTCCTGACTTTC
V gene: TRBV19
D gene: NA
J gene: TRBJ2-6
clone size: NA

CDR3 protein: CSARASLNEQFF
CDR3 DNA: TGCAGTGCTAGAGCCTCCTTGAATGAGCAGTTCTTC
V gene: TRBV20-1
D gene: NA
J gene: TRBJ2-1
clone size: NA

CDR3 protein: CSAHDAGARYGYTF
CDR3 DNA: TGCAGTGCCCACGACGCGGGGGCGCGCTATGGCTACACCTTC
V gene: TRBV20-1
D gene: NA
J gene: TRBJ1-2
clone size: few

CDR3 protein: CASSSGVSITEAFF
CDR3 DNA: TGTGCCAGCAGCTCAGGGGTATCGATTACTGAAGCTTTCTTT
V gene: TRBV7-9
D gene: NA
J gene: TRBJ1-1
clone size: few

CDR3 protein: CASSFRAAYSYEQYF
CDR3 DNA: TGTGCCAGCAGTTTTCGGGCGGCTTATTCCTACGAGCAGTACTTC
V gene: TRBV27
D gene: NA
J gene: TRBJ2-7
clone size: few

CDR3 protein: CSALGQPNTEAFF
CDR3 DNA: TGCAGTGCTTTGGGGCAACCGAACACTGAAGCTTTCTTT
V gene: TRBV20-1
D gene: NA
J gene: TRBJ1-1
clone size: few

CDR3 protein: CASSLEQQGNTIYF
CDR3 DNA: TGTGCCAGCAGTTTAGAGCAGCAGGGAAACACCATATATTTT
V gene: TRBV28
D gene: NA
J gene: TRBJ1-3
clone size: NA

CDR3 protein: CASSELDAATQYF
CDR3 DNA: TGTGCCAGCAGTGAATTGGACGCCGCTACCCAGTACTTC
V gene: TRBV2
D gene: NA
J gene: TRBJ2-5
clone size: NA

CDR3 protein: CSAWSPEFVYGYTF
CDR3 DNA: TGCAGTGCTTGGTCTCCCGAATTTGTCTATGGCTACACCTTC
V gene: TRBV20-1
D gene: NA
J gene: TRBJ1-2
clone size: few

CDR3 protein: CASSVDRDTEAFF
CDR3 DNA: TGTGCCAGCAGCGTGGACAGGGACACTGAAGCTTTCTTT
V gene: TRBV7-6
D gene: TRBD1
J gene: TRBJ1-1
clone size: medium-sized

CDR3 protein: CASSASGYNEQFF
CDR3 DNA: TGTGCCAGCAGTGCTAGCGGTTACAATGAGCAGTTCTTC
V gene: TRBV6-2/TRBV6-3
D gene: TRBD2
J gene: TRBJ2-1
clone size: few

CDR3 protein: CSARDVSKPYEQYF
CDR3 DNA: TGCAGTGCTAGAGATGTATCAAAGCCCTACGAGCAGTACTTC
V gene: TRBV20-1
D gene: NA
J gene: TRBJ2-7
clone size: medium-sized

CDR3 protein: CASSFPQGIYGYTF
CDR3 DNA: TGTGCCAGCAGCTTCCCTCAGGGGATCTATGGCTACACCTTC
V gene: TRBV7-9
D gene: NA
J gene: TRBJ1-2
clone size: NA

CDR3 protein: CSPGQGDQPQHF
CDR3 DNA: TGCAGCCCTGGACAGGGAGATCAGCCCCAGCATTTT
V gene: TRBV20-1
D gene: TRBD1
J gene: TRBJ1-5
clone size: medium-sized

CDR3 protein: CSARPRGNQPQHF
CDR3 DNA: TGCAGTGCTAGGCCCAGGGGTAATCAGCCCCAGCATTTT
V gene: TRBV20-1
D gene: NA
J gene: TRBJ1-5
clone size: few

CDR3 protein: CAISESGTPSPYEQYF
CDR3 DNA: TGTGCCATCAGTGAGTCCGGGACACCAAGTCCCTACGAGCAGTACTTC
V gene: TRBV10-3
D gene: NA
J gene: TRBJ2-7
clone size: NA

CDR3 protein: CAIREASGRLYNEQFF
CDR3 DNA: TGTGCCATCAGGGAGGCTAGCGGGAGGTTATACAATGAGCAGTTCTTC
V gene: TRBV10-3
D gene: TRBD2
J gene: TRBJ2-1
clone size: NA

CDR3 protein: CATSRRGTEAFF
CDR3 DNA: TGTGCCACCAGCAGGAGGGGCACTGAAGCTTTCTTT
V gene: TRBV15
D gene: NA
J gene: TRBJ1-1
clone size: few

CDR3 protein: CSAGDRGRNTEAFF
CDR3 DNA: TGCAGTGCTGGGGACAGAGGAAGGAACACTGAAGCTTTCTTT
V gene: TRBV20-1
D gene: TRBD1
J gene: TRBJ1-1
clone size: few

CDR3 protein: CASSEAAGGGYTF
CDR3 DNA: TGTGCCAGCAGTGAAGCGGCAGGGGGTGGCTACACCTTC
V gene: TRBV6-1
D gene: TRBD1
J gene: TRBJ1-2
clone size: NA

CDR3 protein: CASSFTSGRGTDTQYF
CDR3 DNA: TGTGCCAGCAGCTTTACTAGCGGGAGGGGTACAGATACGCAGTATTTT
V gene: TRBV7-3
D gene: TRBD2
J gene: TRBJ2-3
clone size: NA

CDR3 protein: CASSADTFNNEQFF
CDR3 DNA: TGTGCCAGCAGCGCTGACACTTTCAACAATGAGCAGTTCTTC
V gene: TRBV7-3
D gene: NA
J gene: TRBJ2-1
clone size: NA

CDR3 protein: CSARPILAGELGTQYF
CDR3 DNA: TGCAGTGCTAGACCGATTCTAGCGGGAGAGTTAGGTACGCAGTATTTT
V gene: TRBV20-1
D gene: TRBD2
J gene: TRBJ2-3
clone size: few

CDR3 protein: CSARRLAGGYEQYF
CDR3 DNA: TGCAGTGCTAGGAGACTAGCGGGAGGGTACGAGCAGTACTTC
V gene: TRBV20-1
D gene: TRBD2
J gene: TRBJ2-7
clone size: few

CDR3 protein: CASSYLSGANVLTF
CDR3 DNA: TGTGCCAGCAGTTACCTCTCTGGGGCCAACGTCCTGACTTTC
V gene: TRBV6-2/TRBV6-3
D gene: NA
J gene: TRBJ2-6
clone size: few

CDR3 protein: CASSLDRLALDTQYF
CDR3 DNA: TGTGCCAGCAGCTTAGATCGACTAGCGCTAGATACGCAGTATTTT
V gene: TRBV7-2
D gene: TRBD2
J gene: TRBJ2-3
clone size: NA

CDR3 protein: CSATVAVDTQYF
CDR3 DNA: TGCAGTGCGACTGTCGCGGTAGATACGCAGTATTTT
V gene: TRBV20-1
D gene: NA
J gene: TRBJ2-3
clone size: few

CDR3 protein: CASRTPTDGYTF
CDR3 DNA: TGTGCCAGCCGTACTCCGACAGATGGCTACACCTTC
V gene: TRBV6-2/TRBV6-3
D gene: NA
J gene: TRBJ1-2
clone size: few

CDR3 protein: CSARDPTDTQYF
CDR3 DNA: TGCAGTGCTAGGGACCCCACAGATACGCAGTATTTT
V gene: TRBV20-1
D gene: NA
J gene: TRBJ2-3
clone size: NA

CDR3 protein: CASSPGQGVGNGYTF
CDR3 DNA: TGTGCCAGCAGCCCCGGACAGGGAGTGGGCAATGGCTACACCTTC
V gene: TRBV7-9
D gene: TRBD1
J gene: TRBJ1-2
clone size: NA

CDR3 protein: CASSRKLAGGFNEQFF
CDR3 DNA: TGCGCCAGCAGCCGTAAACTAGCGGGAGGTTTTAATGAGCAGTTCTTC
V gene: TRBV4-3
D gene: TRBD2
J gene: TRBJ2-1
clone size: NA

CDR3 protein: CASSPGPYEQYF
CDR3 DNA: TGTGCCAGCAGCCCTGGGCCCTACGAGCAGTACTTC
V gene: TRBV6-2/TRBV6-3
D gene: NA
J gene: TRBJ2-7
clone size: NA

CDR3 protein: CAISEWGKGTEQYF
CDR3 DNA: TGTGCCATCAGTGAGTGGGGGAAGGGGACCGAGCAGTACTTC
V gene: TRBV10-3
D gene: NA
J gene: TRBJ2-7
clone size: few

CDR3 protein: CASSLEGLAGTDTQYF
CDR3 DNA: TGTGCCAGTAGTCTAGAGGGACTAGCGGGGACAGATACGCAGTATTTT
V gene: TRBV19
D gene: TRBD2
J gene: TRBJ2-3
clone size: NA

CDR3 protein: CSATVSTGQGGRDIQYF
CDR3 DNA: TGCAGTGCTACAGTATCGACGGGACAGGGTGGTCGGGACATTCAGTACTTC
V gene: TRBV20-1
D gene: TRBD1
J gene: TRBJ2-4
clone size: few

CDR3 protein: CATSPGPVGVETQYF
CDR3 DNA: TGCGCCACGTCTCCGGGACCCGTGGGAGTGGAGACCCAGTACTTC
V gene: TRBV10-2
D gene: NA
J gene: TRBJ2-5
clone size: once

CDR3 protein: CAISVRGSNEQFF
CDR3 DNA: TGTGCCATCAGTGTTAGGGGGAGCAATGAGCAGTTCTTC
V gene: TRBV10-3
D gene: NA
J gene: TRBJ2-1
clone size: NA

CDR3 protein: CSARSGTATYEQYF
CDR3 DNA: TGCAGTGCTAGGTCCGGGACAGCGACCTACGAGCAGTACTTC
V gene: TRBV20-1
D gene: TRBD1
J gene: TRBJ2-7
clone size: NA

CDR3 protein: CASSLYYEQYF
CDR3 DNA: TGTGCCAGCAGCTTGTACTACGAGCAGTACTTC
V gene: TRBV7-9
D gene: NA
J gene: TRBJ2-7
clone size: NA

CDR3 protein: CSARVDRRETSGRAVEQYF
CDR3 DNA: TGCAGTGCTAGAGTAGACAGGAGGGAGACTAGCGGGAGGGCGGTTGAGCAGTACTTC
V gene: TRBV20-1
D gene: TRBD2
J gene: TRBJ2-7
clone size: few

CDR3 protein: CASSFGQGMNTEAFF
CDR3 DNA: TGTGCCAGCAGCTTCGGACAGGGGATGAACACTGAAGCTTTCTTT
V gene: TRBV7-6
D gene: TRBD1
J gene: TRBJ1-1
clone size: few

CDR3 protein: CASSPGLAGGQETQYF
CDR3 DNA: TGTGCCAGCTCACCGGGACTAGCGGGAGGGCAAGAGACCCAGTACTTC
V gene: TRBV18
D gene: TRBD2
J gene: TRBJ2-5
clone size: NA

CDR3 protein: CASGPTDTQYF
CDR3 DNA: TGTGCCAGCGGACCCACAGATACGCAGTATTTT
V gene: TRBV11-2
D gene: NA
J gene: TRBJ2-3
clone size: NA

CDR3 protein: CSAKYLLAGVSSYNEQFF
CDR3 DNA: TGCAGTGCTAAATACCTCCTAGCGGGAGTCAGTTCCTACAATGAGCAGTTCTTC
V gene: TRBV20-1
D gene: TRBD2
J gene: TRBJ2-1
clone size: NA

CDR3 protein: CASSHYRGPSYEQYF
CDR3 DNA: TGCGCCAGCAGCCACTACAGGGGCCCCTCCTACGAGCAGTACTTC
V gene: TRBV4-3
D gene: TRBD1
J gene: TRBJ2-7
clone size: NA